The rows below give T cell receptor beta chains drawn from one sample of a study of glioma-infiltrating T cells after dendritic cell vaccination. Clones were read by immunoSEQ multiplex PCR, and TCRdb kept only the in-frame ones, dropping some. The sample contains roughly 52,000 clones, 65% to 90% of which appear only once. The material sequenced was blood, taken before dendritic cell vaccination. These receptors originate from a human donor with glioblastoma. Both conserved end residues are part of each CDR3. A D gene is named only where the DNA matches it firmly. Size is stated for part of the rows, as once, few or many counts, or as a class when the clone is expanded.

clone size | J gene | V gene | D gene | CDR3 protein | CDR3 DNA
once | TRBJ1-5 | TRBV5-1 | NA | CASSLAGDSNQPQHF | TGCGCCAGCAGCTTGGCAGGGGATAGCAATCAGCCCCAGCATTTT
NA | TRBJ2-7 | TRBV12-5 | NA | CASGLFLGRVSYEQYF | TGTGCTAGTGGTTTGTTTTTGGGCAGGGTCTCCTACGAGCAGTACTTC
NA | TRBJ1-3 | TRBV5-1 | NA | CASSLAVERSGNTIYF | TGCGCCAGCAGCTTGGCGGTTGAGAGATCTGGAAACACCATATATTTT
NA | TRBJ1-4 | TRBV18 | TRBD1 | CASSPPVSRDRGRLEKLFF | TGTGCCAGCTCACCACCGGTCTCCCGGGACAGGGGGCGTCTTGAAAAACTGTTTTTT
NA | TRBJ2-3 | TRBV4-2 | TRBD2 | CASSQGTSGGLSTDTQYF | TGTGCCAGCAGCCAAGGGACTAGCGGGGGCCTAAGCACAGATACGCAGTATTTT
once | TRBJ2-7 | TRBV27 | NA | CASSLNLPYEQYF | TGTGCCAGCAGTTTAAACTTACCCTACGAGCAGTACTTC
few | TRBJ2-7 | TRBV19 | NA | CASRLKSLVTYEQYF | TGTGCCAGTAGGCTAAAGTCCCTGGTAACCTACGAGCAGTACTTC
NA | TRBJ2-4 | TRBV11-2 | TRBD2 | CASRSTAGGINIQYF | TGTGCCAGCAGGAGTACAGCGGGGGGGATAAACATTCAGTACTTC
NA | TRBJ1-6 | TRBV27 | TRBD1 | CASRPDRGGSPLHF | TGTGCCAGCAGGCCTGACAGGGGAGGTTCACCCCTCCACTTT
NA | TRBJ2-2 | TRBV19 | TRBD2 | CASGGGSGELFF | TGTGCCAGCGGGGGGGGTTCCGGGGAGCTGTTTTTT
NA | TRBJ2-7 | TRBV5-1 | TRBD1 | CASSVDRAQVYEQYF | TGCGCCAGCAGCGTAGACAGGGCCCAGGTTTACGAGCAGTACTTC
NA | TRBJ1-3 | TRBV15 | NA | CATSRDRMVQAGNTIYF | TGTGCCACCAGCAGAGATAGAATGGTACAGGCTGGAAACACCATATATTTT
NA | TRBJ2-3 | TRBV9 | TRBD2 | CASSVEGLAGITDTQYF | TGTGCCAGCAGCGTAGAGGGACTAGCGGGAATCACAGATACGCAGTATTTT
NA | TRBJ1-2 | TRBV4-3 | TRBD1 | CASSQVGTEAHYGYTF | TGCGCCAGCAGCCAAGTAGGGACAGAGGCACACTATGGCTACACCTTC
NA | TRBJ2-1 | TRBV29-1 | TRBD1 | CSVARTGNEQFF | TGCAGCGTCGCCAGGACAGGCAATGAGCAGTTCTTC
NA | TRBJ1-1 | TRBV5-1 | NA | CASSSYGTNTEAFF | TGCGCCAGCAGCTCGTACGGTACCAACACTGAAGCTTTCTTT
NA | TRBJ1-2 | TRBV6-5 | TRBD1 | CASRAPGQGKGGYTF | TGTGCCAGCAGAGCACCCGGACAGGGGAAGGGTGGCTACACCTTC
NA | TRBJ2-7 | TRBV4-3 | NA | CASSQEMADEQYF | TGCGCCAGCAGCCAAGAGATGGCAGACGAGCAGTACTTC
NA | TRBJ1-4 | TRBV5-1 | NA | CASSLGGKAANEKLFF | TGCGCCAGCAGCTTGGGGGGCAAGGCGGCTAATGAAAAACTGTTTTTT
NA | TRBJ2-2 | TRBV11-2 | TRBD1 | CASSSTGQGTNTGELFF | TGTGCCAGCAGCTCGACGGGACAGGGCACGAACACCGGGGAGCTGTTTTTT
NA | TRBJ1-4 | TRBV25-1 | TRBD1 | CASSEGTGIREKLFF | TGTGCCAGCAGTGAAGGGACAGGGATTCGAGAAAAACTGTTTTTT
once | TRBJ2-2 | TRBV7-2 | TRBD2 | CASSFGLAGVHTGELFF | TGTGCCAGCAGCTTTGGACTAGCGGGGGTTCACACCGGGGAGCTGTTTTTT
NA | TRBJ2-2 | TRBV2 | TRBD1 | CASSVGQGGTGELFF | TGTGCCAGCAGTGTTGGACAGGGTGGAACCGGGGAGCTGTTTTTT
NA | TRBJ1-2 | TRBV7-2 | NA | CASSPRASANYGYTF | TGTGCCAGCAGCCCGCGGGCCTCAGCTAACTATGGCTACACCTTC
NA | TRBJ2-7 | TRBV5-1 | TRBD1 | CASSTGQDYEQYF | TGCGCCAGCAGCACGGGACAGGACTACGAGCAGTACTTC
NA | TRBJ2-3 | TRBV9 | NA | CASSARQETQYF | TGTGCCAGCAGCGCCCGACAAGAAACGCAGTATTTT
NA | TRBJ2-7 | TRBV7-7 | NA | CASSLARTDIF | TGTGCCAGCAGCTTAGCCCGGACAGATATCTTC
NA | TRBJ1-1 | TRBV5-1 | TRBD1 | CASSYISGTANTEAFF | TGCGCCAGCAGCTACATATCCGGGACAGCGAACACTGAAGCTTTCTTT
NA | TRBJ2-1 | TRBV27 | TRBD2 | CASSAASGRAYNEQFF | TGTGCCAGCAGTGCAGCTAGCGGGAGAGCCTACAATGAGCAGTTCTTC